Detailed here is one T cell receptor beta chain. Its antigen is unidentified. The CDR3 has 15 residues. Germline assignment: CDR1 SGHNT and CDR2 YYREEE (reference sequence). Trimming took 1 base from V and 0 from J, leaving 10 bases between them. The entry originates in a study of monozygotic twins with cystic fibrosis. Study observations and caveats: Co-twins had the most similar V usage for 13 of 16 pairs, J for 8.

Assay: immunoSEQ multiplex PCR; the TCRdb copy retains only in-frame clones and omits some. The sample includes roughly 32,000 clones, 95% to 98% seen only once; the top ten take around 0.15%. The clonotype was recovered from a girl aged 2-10 years with cystic fibrosis. Sequencing was carried out using blood. The rearrangement uses TRBV5-4 and TRBJ1-1, with D tentatively TRBD1 (6 bases). Written as DNA, the CDR3 is TGTGCCAGCAGCTTGTTTGCAGGGGTGAACACTGAAGCTTTCTTT. It specifies CASSLFAGVNTEAFF.